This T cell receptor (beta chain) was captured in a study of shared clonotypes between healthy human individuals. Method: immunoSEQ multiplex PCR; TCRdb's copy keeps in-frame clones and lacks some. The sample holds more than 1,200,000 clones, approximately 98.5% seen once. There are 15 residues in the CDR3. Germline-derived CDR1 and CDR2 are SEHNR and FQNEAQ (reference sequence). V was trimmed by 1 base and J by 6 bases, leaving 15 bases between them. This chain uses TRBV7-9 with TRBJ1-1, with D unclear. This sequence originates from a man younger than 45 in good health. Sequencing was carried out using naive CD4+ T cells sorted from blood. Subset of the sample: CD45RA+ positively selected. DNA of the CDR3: TGTGCCAGCAGCTTAGAAACGGGGAGAGGAGCTGAAGCTTTCTTT. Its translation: CASSLETGRGAEAFF.